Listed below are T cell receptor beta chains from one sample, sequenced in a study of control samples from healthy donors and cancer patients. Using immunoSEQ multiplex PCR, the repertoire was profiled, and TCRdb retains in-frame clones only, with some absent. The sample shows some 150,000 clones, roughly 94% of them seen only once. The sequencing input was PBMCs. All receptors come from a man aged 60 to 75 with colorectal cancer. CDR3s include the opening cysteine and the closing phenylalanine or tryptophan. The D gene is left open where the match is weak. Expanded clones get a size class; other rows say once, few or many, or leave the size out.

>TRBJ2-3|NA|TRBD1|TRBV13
CASSRTGGFIDTQYF
TGTGCCAGCAGCCGGACAGGGGGCTTTATAGATACGCAGTATTTT
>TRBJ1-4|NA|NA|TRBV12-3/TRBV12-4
CASRQGQEKLFF
TGTGCCAGCAGACAGGGTCAGGAAAAACTGTTTTTT
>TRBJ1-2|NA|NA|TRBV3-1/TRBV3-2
CASSQRSREDGYGYTF
TGTGCCAGCAGCCAGAGGTCCAGGGAAGATGGCTATGGCTACACCTTC
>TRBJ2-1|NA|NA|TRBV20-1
CSARGDNEQFF
TGCAGTGCTAGAGGGGACAATGAGCAGTTCTTC
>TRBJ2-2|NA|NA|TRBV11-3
CASSLATGTGELFF
TGTGCCAGCAGCTTAGCCACGGGCACCGGGGAGCTGTTTTTT
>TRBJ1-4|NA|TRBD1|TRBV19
CASSNQGDNEKLFF
TGTGCCAGTAGTAACCAGGGGGATAATGAAAAACTGTTTTTT
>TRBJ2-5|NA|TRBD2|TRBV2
CASSEGVAGSQETQYF
TGTGCCAGCAGTGAAGGAGTAGCGGGGAGCCAAGAGACCCAGTACTTC
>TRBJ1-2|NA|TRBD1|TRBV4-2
CASRNRQGWGGYTF
TGTGCCAGCAGGAACCGACAGGGTTGGGGTGGCTACACCTTC
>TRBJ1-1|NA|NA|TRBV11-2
CASSLRTENTEAFF
TGTGCCAGCAGCTTAAGAACAGAGAACACTGAAGCTTTCTTT
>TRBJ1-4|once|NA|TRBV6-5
CASRMEFWGEKLFF
TGTGCCAGCAGAATGGAGTTCTGGGGTGAAAAACTGTTTTTT
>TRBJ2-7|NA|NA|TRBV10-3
CAISGVQGPYEQYF
TGTGCCATCAGTGGCGTCCAGGGCCCCTACGAGCAGTACTTC
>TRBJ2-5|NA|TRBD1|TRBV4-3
CASSQGTGRSSSVTQYF
TGCGCCAGCAGCCAAGGGACAGGGCGTTCAAGTTCAGTGACCCAGTACTTC
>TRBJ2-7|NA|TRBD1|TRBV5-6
CASSLRTGHYEQYF
TGTGCCAGCAGCTTGAGGACAGGGCACTACGAGCAGTACTTC
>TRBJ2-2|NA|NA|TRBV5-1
CASSFGRTGELFF
TGCGCCAGCAGCTTCGGGAGAACCGGGGAGCTGTTTTTT
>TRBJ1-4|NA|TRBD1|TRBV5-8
CASSFGTGVPTTNEKLFF
TGTGCCAGCAGCTTCGGGACAGGTGTCCCTACAACTAATGAAAAACTGTTTTTT
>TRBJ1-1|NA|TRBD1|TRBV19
CASSTNRGGTEAFF
TGTGCCAGTAGTACAAACAGGGGTGGCACTGAAGCTTTCTTT